The 8 T cell receptor beta chains presented below share a single source sample, sequenced in a study of T cell repertoires in cytomegalovirus infection. Each CDR3 protein gets one entry after TCRdb re-called the reads with MiXCR. The table shows approximately 990,000 distinct CDR3 sequences, with less than 35% occurring only once. For these TCRs, the target antigens are not known. Specimen: cultured CD8+ T cells from PBMCs, collected from culture after CMV antigen stimulation. The receptors originated from a human donor in good health (CMV status not recorded). Some clones in this sample may be carry-over from other donors' samples.

V gene TRBV6-5 combines with J gene TRBJ2-1, with D uncertain. V lost 7 bases to trimming and J lost 4 bases, with 11 bases between them. Germline V gene data show CDR1 as MNHEY and CDR2 as SVGAGI. The CDR3 sequence is 13 residues long. This CDR3 reads CASTRPSYNEQFF. CDR3 sequence (DNA): TGTGCCAGCACCAGACCGAGTTACAATGAGCAGTTCTTC.

V usage is TRBV7-9 and J usage is TRBJ2-5; D possibly corresponds to TRBD1 (6 bases). The CDR3 extends over 17 amino acids. Germline CDR1 is SEHNR and CDR2 is FQNEAQ (reference sequence). Trimming took off 4 bases at V and 5 bases at J, with 23 bases between the two ends. DNA of the CDR3: TGTGCCAGCAGCTATATCTTGGGACAAGGACTTTGGGAGACCCAGTACTTC. This translates into CASSYILGQGLWETQYF.

This clonotype has a handful of counts. J is TRBJ1-1 and V is TRBV19; TRBD1 is a possible D gene (5 bases). Per germline, CDR1 LNHDA and CDR2 SQIVND (reference sequence). Trimming cost V 6 bases and J 6 bases, with 20 bases left between them. The CDR3 covers 15 residues. This CDR3 reads CASSRWDGGESEAFF. CDR3 nucleotide sequence: TGTGCCAGTAGCCGCTGGGACGGTGGCGAGTCTGAAGCTTTCTTT.

This clonotype was seen a few times. The chain couples TRBV28 to TRBJ2-3, with TRBD2 identical over 13 bases. The CDR3 is made up of 20 amino acids. CDR1 and CDR2 (germline): MDHEN, SYDVKM. With V trimmed by 2 bases and J by 6 bases, 17 bases remained unmatched. CDR3 amino acids: CASSLSAETSGRWNSDTQYF. The DNA for the CDR3 is TGTGCCAGCAGTTTAAGCGCCGAGACTAGCGGGAGGTGGAACAGCGATACGCAGTATTTT.

The sample holds many counts of this clonotype. The rearrangement links TRBV7-2 to TRBJ1-1; D uncertain. V lost 8 bases and J 6 bases, leaving 16 bases between the germline ends. This CDR3 has 13 amino acids. Germline CDR1 is SGHTA and CDR2 is FQGNSA. The CDR3 protein is CASSKFQFAEAFF. The CDR3 DNA follows: TGTGCCAGCTCTAAATTCCAGTTTGCTGAAGCTTTCTTT.

This clonotype was seen at least ten times. The chain couples TRBV4-1 to TRBJ1-1; D is possibly TRBD1 (5 bases). Trimming left V 1 base short and J 4 bases short, with 13 bases between. This CDR3 has 15 amino acids. Per the germline V gene, CDR1 is MGHRA and CDR2 is YSYEKL. DNA for the CDR3: TGCGCCAGCAGCCAAGCTTCAGGGCTTTTCACTGAAGCTTTCTTT. Translating gives CASSQASGLFTEAFF.

The J gene is TRBJ2-1, the V gene TRBV6-6; perhaps D is TRBD1 or TRBD2 (6 bases each). Germline lookup yields CDR1 MNHNY and CDR2 SVGAGI (reference sequence). Trimming took off 6 bases at V and 7 bases at J, with 16 bases between the two ends. The CDR3 covers 14 residues. The CDR3 is CASSTYGGGNEQFF. CDR3 DNA: TGTGCCAGCAGCACCTACGGAGGGGGGAATGAGCAGTTCTTC.

This clonotype was seen a handful of times. The rearrangement joins TRBV5-6 to TRBJ1-1; D gene uncertain. V shed 2 bases and J shed 7 bases, with 6 bases lying between them. Per germline, CDR1 SGHDT and CDR2 YYEEEE. The CDR3 is 11 residues long. The CDR3 sequence is CASSLNYEAFF. CDR3 nucleotide sequence: TGTGCCAGCAGCTTAAATTATGAAGCTTTCTTT.